These T cell receptor beta chains were read from a single sample in a study of T cells in Graves' hyperthyroidism and ophthalmopathy. TCRdb recomputed calls from the multiplex PCR reads with MiXCR, one row per CDR3 protein. The sample lists under 400,000 distinct CDR3 sequences, approximately 14% occurring once. Material for sequencing was blood. Receptors originate from a woman in her sixties with Graves' ophthalmopathy. CDR3s leave out the opening cysteine and the closing phenylalanine or tryptophan. Size is stated for part of the rows, as once, few or many counts, or as a class when the clone is expanded.

TRBV13	many	TRBJ2-5	ASSPPGRRETQY
TRBV11-2	.	TRBJ2-7	ASSPGASDEQY
TRBV20-1	many	TRBJ1-1	SARDLKLNTEAF
TRBV4-1	.	TRBJ2-2	ASSPQESGLANTGELF
TRBV20-1	.	TRBJ2-3	SAQTSGSSSASTDTQY
TRBV2	many	TRBJ2-7	ASSEGSWDEQY
TRBV7-9	many	TRBJ2-7	ASSPREGSSYEQY
TRBV7-3	many	TRBJ2-1	ASSPGNNEQF
TRBV7-3	.	TRBJ2-1	ASSPETSGYNEQF
TRBV11-2	many	TRBJ2-7	ASSDGRVPPYEQY
TRBV5-1	many	TRBJ2-2	ASSLVLAGTGELF
TRBV18	many	TRBJ1-1	ASSPQPRWDTEAF
TRBV29-1	once	TRBJ2-7	SVVGTSDGAYEQY
TRBV7-7	many	TRBJ2-5	ASSLQPGGAGVETQY
TRBV12-3/TRBV12-4	many	TRBJ2-7	ASSPGGRVREQY
TRBV13	many	TRBJ2-7	ASSLMGGAGRRYYEQY
TRBV30	many	TRBJ2-3	ACPGGAGGTDTQY
TRBV15	.	TRBJ2-7	AVGQGHSYEQY
TRBV3-1	few	TRBJ2-3	ASSQDPPAGDRTDTQY
TRBV27	many	TRBJ2-1	ASSRLAGTGVYNEQF
TRBV18	.	TRBJ2-5	ASSPTGDSSTQY
TRBV6-4	many	TRBJ1-1	ASSVDEGTEAF
TRBV28	many	TRBJ2-5	ASSLRWGKQEETQY
TRBV7-6	few	TRBJ2-1	ASSLSGAGHEQF
TRBV5-1	.	TRBJ2-3	ASSLVSSAALTADTQY
TRBV20-1	many	TRBJ1-3	SARDAGSQGYSGNTIY
TRBV7-3	few	TRBJ2-7	ASSPTRGAYEQY
TRBV7-9	.	TRBJ2-1	ASWTSGDLSYNEQF
TRBV4-1	.	TRBJ2-6	ASSQGQASSGANVLT
TRBV5-5	.	TRBJ2-1	ASSLLAALYNEQF
TRBV4-1	.	TRBJ2-7	ASSQAPQGDYEQY
TRBV11-2	many	TRBJ2-5	ASSPPRAKETQY
TRBV11-2	many	TRBJ2-5	ASRRLSGQETQY
TRBV19	few	TRBJ2-7	ASSIEVATFAEQY
TRBV3-1	many	TRBJ2-7	ASSQDSAHEQY
TRBV20-1	many	TRBJ2-7	SARGGTSGSYEQY
TRBV28	many	TRBJ2-7	ASSLRGRTSGRQYEQY
TRBV7-9	many	TRBJ2-3	ASSRPSGSGTDTQY
TRBV20-1	.	TRBJ2-1	SASGTRRLGSYNEQF
TRBV4-1	.	TRBJ1-4	ASSHSTNEKLF